The 32 T cell receptor beta chains below come from one sample, sequenced in a study of T cells after yellow fever vaccination. TCRdb re-analysed the 5' RACE reads in MiXCR, keeping a single row per CDR3 protein. The sample includes about 320,000 distinct CDR3 sequences, approximately 4% seen only once; the top ten take 15% to 20%. The source was PBMCs, collected 15 days after the yellow fever booster vaccination. These receptors came from a man aged 18 to 30 who received the YFV17D yellow fever vaccine.

The rearrangement joins TRBV27 to TRBJ1-3, with D maybe TRBD1 (5 bases). This CDR3 has 15 amino acids. CDR1 and CDR2 from the germline V gene are MNHEY and SMNVEV (reference sequence). V was shortened by 1 base and J by 2 bases, with 9 bases between the two germline ends. The CDR3 spells CASSLLWGAGNTIYF. In DNA, the CDR3 is TGTGCCAGCAGTTTATTATGGGGGGCTGGAAACACCATATATTTT.

The V and J genes are TRBV5-1 and TRBJ2-7, with TRBD2 matching over 10 bases. The V segment lost 2 bases and the J segment 2 bases; nucleotides outside the gene matches: 7. This CDR3 spans 16 amino acids. The V gene's germline CDR1 is SGHRS and CDR2 YFSETQ. CDR3 nucleotides: TGCGCCAGCAGCTTTCCACTAGCGGGGAGTACCTACGAGCAGTACTTC. Encoded protein: CASSFPLAGSTYEQYF.

This clonotype was detected only a few times. The CDR3 protein is CASSIDYQKRSGTDTQYF. The CDR3 DNA reads as TGTGCCAGTAGTATAGATTACCAGAAAAGATCGGGCACAGATACGCAGTATTTT. The chain carries TRBV19 and TRBJ2-3; D uncertain. The ends were cut back, 0 bases at V and 1 base at J, with 17 bases in the middle. CDR1 is LNHDA and CDR2 is SQIVND in the germline V gene (reference sequence). The CDR3 is made up of 18 amino acids.

This chain connects TRBV27 to TRBJ2-7; 8 nucleotides agree with TRBD1. The length of the CDR3 is 16 residues. CDR1 is MNHEY and CDR2 is SMNVEV in the germline V gene (reference sequence). V was clipped by 5 bases and J by 8 bases; unmatched bases: 17. The DNA for the CDR3 is TGTGCCAGCAGTCGGAGACCCGGGACAGGCCTTACCCAGCAGTACTTC. As protein: CASSRRPGTGLTQQYF.

This clonotype showed up just a few times. The J gene is TRBJ2-3, the V gene TRBV6-5, with a weak D call TRBD1 (6 bases). The CDR3 is 13 amino acids. CDR1 and CDR2 from the germline V gene are MNHEY and SVGAGI. V was trimmed by 5 bases and J by 0 bases, leaving 6 bases between them. The CDR3 DNA reads as TGTGCCAGCAGTACAGGGAGCACAGATACGCAGTATTTT. Translated: CASSTGSTDTQYF.

The chain joins TRBV5-1 to TRBJ2-7; the match to TRBD2 covers 7 bases. The junction had 12 bases not matched to a gene; V was cut back by 5 bases and J by 7 bases. Germline V lookup: CDR1 SGHRS, CDR2 YFSETQ. This CDR3 is 14 amino acids long. The CDR3 nucleotides are TGCGCCAGCAGGTTGAGCGGGGTGCAGCGAGAGCAGTACTTC. Protein sequence: CASRLSGVQREQYF. Together with reference TRBV5-1 and TRBJ2-7, the CDR3 gives the full variable domain: KAGVTQTPRYLIKTRGQQVTLSCSPISGHRSVSWYQQTPGQGLQFLFEYFSETQRNKGNFPGRFSGRQFSNSRSEMNVSTLELGDSALYLCASRLSGVQREQYFGPGTRLTVT.

The J gene is TRBJ2-3, the V gene TRBV5-1; D unclear. The CDR3 loop spans 15 amino acids. The V gene lost 0 bases and the J gene lost 5 bases, with 13 bases spanning the gap. Germline V gene data show CDR1 as SGHRS and CDR2 as YFSETQ. As DNA, the CDR3 is TGCGCCAGCAGCTTGGGATCGTCAATGGAAGATACGCAGTATTTT. Its translation: CASSLGSSMEDTQYF.

The CDR3 sequence is CATSRRQADTGELFF. In DNA form, the CDR3 reads TGTGCCACCAGCAGGCGACAGGCGGATACCGGGGAGCTGTTTTTT. The rearrangement joins TRBV15 to TRBJ2-2; possibly TRBD1 for D (6 bases). Germline V CDR1 and CDR2: LNHNV, YYDKDF (reference sequence). The V gene lost 3 bases and the J gene lost 5 bases, with 13 bases spanning the gap. There are 15 residues in the CDR3.

J is TRBJ2-7 and V is TRBV7-8, with 7 bases aligning to TRBD1. Per germline, CDR1 SGHVS and CDR2 FQNEAQ. V shed 3 bases, J shed 3 bases, and the junction held 5 bases outside the gene matches. The CDR3 runs to 14 residues. The chain's CDR3 is CASSFNRGDYEQYF. The CDR3 nucleotides are TGTGCCAGCAGCTTTAACAGGGGTGACTACGAGCAGTACTTC.

The table lists this clonotype with a few counts. J is TRBJ2-1 and V is TRBV3-1; the D gene is possibly TRBD2 (6 bases). Germline V lookup: CDR1 LGHDT, CDR2 YNNKEL (reference sequence). This CDR3 contains 14 residues. Trimming stripped 1 base from V and 6 bases from J, with 10 bases between. The CDR3 loop reads CASSQGEAGNEQFF. The CDR3 coding sequence is TGTGCCAGCAGCCAAGGGGAGGCGGGCAATGAGCAGTTCTTC.

This clonotype showed up many times. The J gene is TRBJ2-2, the V gene TRBV30; D is ambiguous. The CDR3 is made up of 14 amino acids. V gave up 4 bases and J gave up 0 bases, with 9 bases separating them. Looked up from germline, CDR1 is GTSNPN and CDR2 is SVGIG (reference sequence). This chain's CDR3 is CAWNRATNTGELFF. In DNA form, the CDR3 reads TGTGCCTGGAATAGGGCTACGAACACCGGGGAGCTGTTTTTT. Variable domain in full (rest from reference TRBV30 and TRBJ2-2): SQTIHQWPATLVQPVGSPLSLECTVEGTSNPNLYWYRQAAGRGLQLLFYSVGIGQISSEVPQNLSASRPQDRQFILSSKKLLLSDSGFYLCAWNRATNTGELFFGEGSRLTVL.

This clonotype appeared many times. The chain combines TRBV6-5 with TRBJ2-5; TRBD2 agrees at 12 bases. The CDR3 consists of 14 residues. CDR1 and CDR2 from the germline V gene are MNHEY and SVGAGI. The V gene end was trimmed by 5 bases and the J gene end by 7 bases; junction bases not matched to a gene: 5. CDR3 nucleotides: TGTGCCAGCAGTCGGACTAGCGGGGTGACGACCCAGTACTTC. This codes for CASSRTSGVTTQYF.

The chain recombines TRBV19 with TRBJ1-5; no firm D call. The CDR3 has 14 residues. Trimming shortened V by 6 bases and J by 0 bases, and 9 bases separated the two germline ends. CDR1 and CDR2 from the germline V gene are LNHDA and SQIVND (reference sequence). CDR3 coding DNA: TGTGCCAGTAGACTACAGAGTAGCAATCAGCCCCAGCATTTT. This sequence encodes CASRLQSSNQPQHF.

This clonotype has at least ten counts. The V call is TRBV21-1, the J call TRBJ1-2; the D call in the table, TRBD1, was not verified against the DNA. TRBV21-1 is a pseudogene locus. The CDR3 contains 17 residues. The CDR3: CASSIPTGGISLGGYTF. Here the CDR3 DNA reads TGTGCCAGCAGCATCCCGACAGGGGGCATTTCCTTAGGTGGCTACACCTTC.

The chain joins TRBV12-3 or TRBV12-4 to TRBJ2-2; D uncertain. The CDR3 has 13 amino acids. V lost 5 bases and J 4 bases, leaving 8 bases between the germline ends. The CDR3 nucleotides are TGTGCCAGCAGTCCTCGGTTCACCGGGGAGCTGTTTTTT. This translates into CASSPRFTGELFF.

This clonotype showed up many times. J is TRBJ2-6 and V is TRBV6-6; D remains ambiguous. CDR1 and CDR2 (germline): MNHNY, SVGAGI (reference sequence). Trimming removed 3 bases from V and 1 base from J, with 7 bases in between. This CDR3 comprises 15 residues. The CDR3 protein is CASSYKISGANVLTF. CDR3 DNA sequence: TGTGCCAGCAGTTATAAGATTTCTGGGGCCAACGTCCTGACTTTC.

This clonotype was detected only a few times. This rearrangement joins TRBV12-3 or TRBV12-4 to TRBJ2-5, with TRBD2 identical over 7 bases. V lost 5 bases and J lost 5; bases outside the gene matches: 11. This CDR3 comprises 15 residues. CDR3 sequence (DNA): TGTGCCAGCAGTCACGGACTAGTGGGAAGCGAGACCCAGTACTTC. It specifies CASSHGLVGSETQYF.

This clonotype was observed at least ten times. The V and J genes are TRBV7-2 and TRBJ2-1; the match to TRBD2 covers 16 bases. CDR3 length equals 19 residues. Trimming removed 5 bases from V and 2 bases from J; junction bases left unmatched: 9. CDR1 and CDR2 (germline): SGHTA, FQGNSA. CDR3 residues: CASSLSGTSGGGPYNEQFF. In nucleotides, the CDR3 is TGTGCCAGCAGCCTGTCCGGGACTAGCGGGGGGGGTCCCTACAATGAGCAGTTCTTC.

This clonotype was picked up many times. V is TRBV4-2 and J is TRBJ2-1; possible D gene TRBD2, 5 bases. The CDR3 consists of 15 residues. With 4 bases removed from V and 5 bases from J, the gap between germline ends came to 15 bases. The germline gives CDR1 LGHNA, CDR2 YNFKEQ. CDR3 region: CASSPFASRDNEQFF. DNA of the CDR3: TGTGCCAGCAGCCCCTTTGCTAGCCGGGACAATGAGCAGTTCTTC.

This chain uses TRBV5-5 with TRBJ1-1, with 7 bases lining up with TRBD1. The CDR3 has 14 amino acids. V lost 4 bases, J lost 3 bases, and 6 bases stayed unmatched. The V gene's germline CDR1 is SGHKS and CDR2 YYEKEE (reference sequence). The CDR3 DNA is TGTGCCAGCAGCCGAATCAGGGGGGACACTGAAGCTTTCTTT. This sequence encodes CASSRIRGDTEAFF.

This clonotype was seen more than once but under ten times. The chain combines TRBV5-1 with TRBJ2-4, with D maybe TRBD1 (6 bases). The CDR3 totals 16 residues. Trimming removed 3 bases at V and 3 bases at J, with 16 bases between. Germline V gives CDR1 SGHRS, CDR2 YFSETQ. The CDR3, as DNA: TGCGCCAGCAGCTCCCGAACAGGGATCGTCAAAAACATTCAGTACTTC. Translating gives CASSSRTGIVKNIQYF.

This clonotype was recorded many times. The V call is TRBV20-1, the J call TRBJ2-7; D may be TRBD1 (5 bases). The CDR3 runs 11 residues. V lost 3 bases to trimming and J lost 7 bases, with 10 bases between them. Germline V gene data show CDR1 as DFQATT and CDR2 as SNEGSKA (reference sequence). The CDR3 here is CSASSPGEQYV. The CDR3 DNA reads as TGCAGTGCTAGCTCCCCAGGGGAGCAGTACGTC.

The V call is TRBV6-2 or TRBV6-3, the J call TRBJ2-2; tentative D call: TRBD2 (5 bases). CDR1 and CDR2 (germline): MNHEY, SVGEGT. CDR3 length: 15 residues. V lost 9 bases, J lost 0 bases, and 14 bases lay in between. In DNA, the CDR3 is TGTGCCAGTGGAGGCGGTAAACCGAACACCGGGGAGCTGTTTTTT. As protein: CASGGGKPNTGELFF.

This clonotype showed up just a few times. The chain carries TRBV7-2 and TRBJ2-3; D is unclear. V was clipped by 3 bases and J by 4 bases, with 5 bases between them. The V gene's germline CDR1 is SGHTA and CDR2 FQGNSA. CDR3 size: 12 residues. The CDR3 DNA reads as TGTGCCAGCAGCTTTACGGCAGATACGCAGTATTTT. This sequence encodes CASSFTADTQYF.

This clonotype was seen repeatedly, ten times or more. The J gene is TRBJ2-1, the V gene TRBV24-1; tentative D call: TRBD2 (5 bases). V shed 4 bases and J shed 7 bases, with 7 bases lying between them. Germline V CDR1 and CDR2: KGHDR, SFDVKD. CDR3 size: 12 residues. The CDR3: CATSERRNEQFF. For the CDR3, the DNA is TGTGCCACCAGTGAGAGGAGGAATGAGCAGTTCTTC.

This clonotype was recorded many times. The junction shows a germline mismatch at one end, possibly a read error. V usage is TRBV15 and J usage is TRBJ2-7; D is tentatively TRBD1 or TRBD2 (6 bases each). The CDR3 has 13 residues. The germline V gene encodes CDR1 LNHNV and CDR2 YYDKDF (reference sequence). The CDR3 DNA follows: TGTGCCACCAGGAGAGGGGGGTCCTACGAGCAGTACTTC. Its protein is CATRRGGSYEQYF.

This clonotype was seen many times. This chain uses TRBV11-2 with TRBJ2-3, with TRBD2 as a possible D gene (7 bases). Germline V gene data show CDR1 as SGHAT and CDR2 as FQNNGV. CDR3 length: 15 residues. The V gene lost 1 base and the J gene lost 4 bases, with 12 bases spanning the gap. CDR3 residues: CASSLVRGASDTQYF. The CDR3 bases are TGTGCCAGCAGCTTAGTCCGGGGGGCGTCAGATACGCAGTATTTT.

This sequence joins TRBV3-1 and TRBJ2-7; perhaps D is TRBD1 or TRBD2 (5 bases each). Germline V lookup: CDR1 LGHDT, CDR2 YNNKEL (reference sequence). V was pared by 4 bases and J by 4 bases, with 17 bases between. The CDR3 extends over 15 amino acids. DNA of the CDR3: TGTGCCAGCAGCCTAGGTTTGGGACCGAGTTACGAGCAGTACGTC. It yields the protein CASSLGLGPSYEQYV.

This clonotype came up a few times. This chain joins TRBV18 and TRBJ1-1; possibly TRBD1 for D (6 bases). This CDR3 spans 16 amino acids. The germline V and J ends were trimmed by 3 bases and 5 bases, with 19 bases remaining between them. Germline CDR1 is KGHSH and CDR2 is LQKENI. The CDR3 sequence: CASSPSSRGSGTEAFF. In DNA, the CDR3 is TGTGCCAGCTCACCTTCCTCAAGGGGGTCGGGTACTGAAGCTTTCTTT.

The rearrangement joins TRBV20-1 to TRBJ1-1; D remains unclear. The length of the CDR3 is 16 residues. Trimming pared 4 bases from V and 1 base from J, leaving 19 bases between. Germline V lookup: CDR1 DFQATT, CDR2 SNEGSKA (reference sequence). The chain's CDR3 is CSAISSEGTGNTEAFF. The CDR3 coding sequence is TGCAGTGCTATTTCATCTGAGGGAACGGGGAACACTGAAGCTTTCTTT.

The chain employs TRBV7-9 and TRBJ2-1; 11 bases fit TRBD2. CDR3 length equals 15 residues. The trim removed 4 bases at V and 6 bases at J, leaving 5 bases unmatched. Per the germline V gene, CDR1 is SEHNR and CDR2 is FQNEAQ (reference sequence). CDR3 bases: TGTGCCAGCAGCTCTCTAGCGGGGGGCTCCAATGAGCAGTTCTTC. It encodes CASSSLAGGSNEQFF.

The table lists this clonotype with many counts. The chain uses TRBV5-1 and TRBJ1-1; the match to TRBD1 covers 7 bases. Per the germline V gene, CDR1 is SGHRS and CDR2 is YFSETQ. The length of the CDR3 is 14 residues. After removal of 6 bases from V and 1 base from J, the junction contained 6 bases not matched to a gene. The CDR3 loop is CASTPTGANTEAFF. The CDR3 bases are TGCGCCAGCACCCCAACAGGGGCGAACACTGAAGCTTTCTTT.